These 7 T cell receptor beta chains share one sample of origin, sequenced in a study of blood T cells in healthy people across ages. Together with a sample-barcoded 5' primer, a J-beta primer mix was included in a second PCR lasting about 6 to 11 cycles. TCRdb itself ran the 5' RACE reads through MiXCR, one entry per CDR3 protein. This repertoire shows about 540,000 distinct CDR3 sequences, approximately 25% found once; its top ten account for 8.7%. These data also featured in a second study, about T cells of mothers and their children.

Sequenced material: blood. Receptors originate from a boy between 5 and 17 years old in good health.

J is TRBJ1-1 and V is TRBV6-2 or TRBV6-3; D uncertain. Trimming took 7 bases from V and 5 from J, leaving 17 bases between them. The CDR3 covers 14 residues. From germline, CDR1 is MNHEY and CDR2 SVGEGT. CDR3 nucleotides: TGTGCCAGCATCGAAGGATTCTCGATGACTGAAGCTTTCTTT. It is translated as CASIEGFSMTEAFF.

The V and J genes are TRBV7-2 and TRBJ2-3; no clear D. With 3 bases removed from V and 3 bases from J, the gap between germline ends came to 7 bases. The germline CDR1 and CDR2 sequences are SGHTA and FQGNSA. The CDR3 sequence is 13 residues long. CDR3 bases: TGTGCCAGCAGCTTCGAGGTGACAGATACGCAGTATTTT. Translated: CASSFEVTDTQYF. Variable domain in full (rest from reference TRBV7-2 and TRBJ2-3): GAGVSQSPSNKVTEKGKDVELRCDPISGHTALYWYRQSLGQGLEFLIYFQGNSAPDKSGLPSDRFSAERTGGSVSTLTIQRTQQEDSAVYLCASSFEVTDTQYFGPGTRLTVL.

This clonotype was detected many times. V and J are TRBV4-3 and TRBJ1-1, with no clear D. In germline, CDR1 is LGHNA, CDR2 YSLEER. The CDR3 is made up of 15 amino acids. V dropped 5 bases and J dropped 2 bases, with 15 bases sitting between them. CDR3 region: CASSSNPGPNTEAFF. The DNA of the CDR3 is TGCGCCAGCAGCAGTAACCCCGGGCCTAACACTGAAGCTTTCTTT.

This chain uses TRBV27 with TRBJ2-5; 9 nucleotides match TRBD1. The J segment lost 3 bases and the V segment lost 7 bases, leaving 9 bases of the junction unmatched. Germline V gene data show CDR1 as MNHEY and CDR2 as SMNVEV (reference sequence). This CDR3 spans 15 amino acids. The CDR3 loop reads CASTDPGTGKETQYF. The CDR3 DNA follows: TGTGCCAGCACCGACCCCGGGACAGGGAAAGAGACCCAGTACTTC.

This clonotype occurred a few times. This rearrangement joins TRBV11-1 to TRBJ2-1, with D possibly being TRBD1 (5 bases). Germline CDR1 reads SGHAT; CDR2 reads FQDESV (reference sequence). Trimming shortened V by 1 base and J by 0 bases, and 10 bases separated the two germline ends. This CDR3 is built from 16 residues. The CDR3 protein is CASSLGGFYSYNEQFF. The CDR3 coding sequence is TGTGCCAGCAGCTTAGGGGGCTTTTACTCCTACAATGAGCAGTTCTTC.

This clonotype was picked up a small number of times. The gene calls are TRBV20-1 and TRBJ2-5, with D perhaps assigned TRBD1 or TRBD2 (7 bases each). Per germline, CDR1 DFQATT and CDR2 SNEGSKA (reference sequence). The CDR3 consists of 16 residues. Trimming took 6 bases from V and 0 from J, leaving 20 bases between them. This CDR3 is CSALPRGGNHQETQYF. The DNA of the CDR3 is TGCAGTGCCCTCCCCAGGGGGGGGAATCACCAAGAGACCCAGTACTTC.

Details on this clonotype: At one boundary the junction diverges from the germline segment, which might be a read error. CDR3 DNA sequence: TGTGCCAGCAGCTTAAGTCCCTTTAGCACAGATACGCAGTGTTTT. Protein product: CASSLSPFSTDTQCF. V usage is TRBV7-3 and J usage is TRBJ2-3; unclear D gene. The CDR3 is 15 amino acids. Germline V gene sequence: CDR1 SGHTA, CDR2 FQGTGA. Full variable domain (outside the CDR3, taken from reference TRBV7-3 and TRBJ2-3): GAGVSQTPSNKVTEKGKYVELRCDPISGHTALYWYRQSLGQGPEFLIYFQGTGAADDSGLPNDRFFAVRPEGSVSTLKIQRTERGDSAVYLCASSLSPFSTDTQCFGPGTRLTVL.